This TCR beta chain comes out of a study of shared clonotypes between healthy human individuals. Data came from immunoSEQ multiplex PCR; TCRdb stores just in-frame clones and leaves some out. This sample carries roughly 1,600,000 clones, approximately 98.5% of them seen once, and the ten largest clones take 0.3% to 0.45%. Broader study findings: Lower generation probabilities were found for non-shared clonotypes than for those shared by all four donors.

In the case of this clone: Its cognate antigen is unknown.

J lost 8 bases, V lost 4 bases, and 4 bases had no gene match. Germline CDR1 SGHDT, CDR2 YYEEEE. The CDR3 has 13 amino acids. Sequenced material: naive CD4+ T cells sorted from blood. Subset noted: CD45RA+ positively selected. The clonotype originates from a man aged 25-45 years in good health. The gene calls are TRBV5-6 and TRBJ1-4; 8 nucleotides agree with TRBD1. CDR3 DNA: TGTGCCAGCAGCCCGACAGGGGTAGAAAAACTGTTTTTT. This sequence encodes CASSPTGVEKLFF.